The rows below give T cell receptor beta chains drawn from one sample of a study of spatial heterogeneity in lung cancer. TCRdb reprocessed the 5' RACE reads via MiXCR and lists one record per CDR3 protein. The sample gives about 15,000 distinct CDR3 sequences, 10% of which show up once; about 29% is in the top ten. The source material was PBMCs, sampled at surgery. These receptors all stem from a male donor with early-stage non-small cell lung cancer. CDR3s include the opening cysteine and the closing phenylalanine or tryptophan. The D gene is left open where the match is weak. Clone size is not always given. Where it is, it says once, few, many or a class for expanded clones.

. | 15 | few | TRBJ1-1 | TRBV11-2 | TGTGCCAGCAGCCCGTTCGCAGTGGCAAGCGCTGAAGCTTTCTTT | CASSPFAVASAEAFF
. | 16 | . | TRBJ2-3 | TRBV7-2 | TGTGCCAGCAGCCTAACGCGTATCGCCTCCACAGATACGCAGTATTTT | CASSLTRIASTDTQYF
. | 13 | many | TRBJ2-3 | TRBV29-1 | TGCAGCGTTGGAAGGAATGTTAGAGATACGCAGTATTTT | CSVGRNVRDTQYF
. | 12 | medium-sized | TRBJ2-1 | TRBV19 | TGTGCCAGTACTACCAGATACAATGAGCAGTTCTTC | CASTTRYNEQFF
TRBD2 | 15 | many | TRBJ2-1 | TRBV12-3/TRBV12-4 | TGTGCCAGCAGTTTTGGCGGGGGGTCGGACAATGAGCAGTTCTTC | CASSFGGGSDNEQFF
TRBD1 | 14 | many | TRBJ2-7 | TRBV20-1 | TGCAGTGCTAGAGATCACGGACAGGGCTACGAGCAGTACTTC | CSARDHGQGYEQYF
. | 18 | few | TRBJ1-6 | TRBV5-1 | TGCGCCAGCTGTTCCCGTCCTCTTCAGGGGAGCGCTAATTCACCCCTCCACTTT | CASCSRPLQGSANSPLHF
. | 13 | many | TRBJ1-6 | TRBV11-2 | TGTGCCAGCAGCTTAGTCCGGGATTCACCCCTCCACTTT | CASSLVRDSPLHF
. | 14 | . | TRBJ1-2 | TRBV27 | TGTGCCAGCAGTTTATCGTTCAGTAACTATGGCTACACCTTC | CASSLSFSNYGYTF
TRBD2 | 20 | medium-sized | TRBJ2-7 | TRBV9 | TGTGCCAGCAGCGTAGTACGGCGGCGAGTAGCGGGACGCCGGAACTACGAGCAGTACTTC | CASSVVRRRVAGRRNYEQYF
. | 13 | many | TRBJ2-1 | TRBV20-1 | TGCAGTGCTGGAGGGCCGGCCTACAATGAGCAGTTCTTC | CSAGGPAYNEQFF
. | 14 | many | TRBJ2-1 | TRBV5-1 | TGCGCCAGCAGCTTTTTACAGAAAAGCAATGAGCAGTTCTTC | CASSFLQKSNEQFF
TRBD1 | 17 | many | TRBJ1-1 | TRBV7-3 | TGTGCCAGCAGCCCCACCGGCGGACAGGGCGGGAACACTGAAGCTTTCTTT | CASSPTGGQGGNTEAFF
TRBD1 | 14 | many | TRBJ2-2 | TRBV2 | TGTGCCAGCTGCCGGACAGGGGGGTGTGGGGAGCTGTTTTTT | CASCRTGGCGELFF
. | 15 | many | TRBJ2-5 | TRBV19 | TGTGCCAGTAGTATACAGGCTACTCTTCGGGAGACCCAGTACTTC | CASSIQATLRETQYF
. | 13 | many | TRBJ1-4 | TRBV30 | TGTGCCTGGAGCGCCCAGCCTAATGAAAAACTGTTTTTT | CAWSAQPNEKLFF
. | 13 | many | TRBJ1-1 | TRBV28 | TGTGCCAGCAGTGTCCCAGGGCGGACTGAAGCTTTCTTT | CASSVPGRTEAFF
TRBD1 | 15 | many | TRBJ2-5 | TRBV28 | TGTGCCAGCAGGGACAGGGCAGATTTGGGAGAGACCCAGTACTTC | CASRDRADLGETQYF
. | 14 | . | TRBJ1-1 | TRBV7-8 | TGTGCCAGCAGCGCAGACAGATTGGACACTGAAGCTTTCTTT | CASSADRLDTEAFF
TRBD1 | 17 | many | TRBJ2-3 | TRBV5-6 | TGTGCCAGCAGCTTGTGGTGGAACAGGGGGCTTACAGATACGCAGTATTTT | CASSLWWNRGLTDTQYF
TRBD2 | 15 | many | TRBJ2-1 | TRBV2 | TGTGCCAGCTCCACTAGCGGGAGGGTTGACAATGAGCAGTTCTTC | CASSTSGRVDNEQFF
. | 14 | many | TRBJ2-2 | TRBV2 | TGTGCCAGCAAGGAGCGGATAAACACCGGGGAGCTGTTTTTT | CASKERINTGELFF
. | 12 | hyperexpanded | TRBJ2-3 | TRBV28 | TGTGCCAGCAGCCTTGGGGCAGATACGCAGTATTTT | CASSLGADTQYF
TRBD1 | 12 | many | TRBJ1-1 | TRBV19 | TGTGCCACGGGACAGCTGAACACTGAAGCTTTCTTT | CATGQLNTEAFF
. | 14 | few | TRBJ2-3 | TRBV15 | TGTGCCACCAGCAGAGTCAGGGCTTCAGATACGCAGTATTTT | CATSRVRASDTQYF
TRBD1 | 14 | many | TRBJ1-2 | TRBV9 | TGTGCCAGCAGCTTACAGGGGCAGAGCTATGGCTACACCTTC | CASSLQGQSYGYTF
. | 14 | many | TRBJ2-1 | TRBV12-3/TRBV12-4 | TGTGCCAGCGTCGGGGCCCCAGGCGGAAAGGAGCAGTTCTTC | CASVGAPGGKEQFF
. | 15 | many | TRBJ1-4 | TRBV6-4 | TGTGCCAGCAGCGCCGGGACCGGGTCAGGTGAAAAACTGTTTTTT | CASSAGTGSGEKLFF
. | 12 | many | TRBJ2-2 | TRBV6-2/TRBV6-3 | TGTGCCAGCAGTTCCAATACCGGGGAGCTGTTTTTT | CASSSNTGELFF
TRBD1 | 16 | many | TRBJ2-3 | TRBV19 | TGTGCCAGTAGCCTGTATAGGGGGCTGGGCACAGATACGCAGTATTTT | CASSLYRGLGTDTQYF
. | 13 | many | TRBJ1-1 | TRBV27 | TGTGCCAGCGGTCCTAGTTTGAACACTGAAGCTTTCTTT | CASGPSLNTEAFF
TRBD2 | 18 | many | TRBJ2-7 | TRBV12-3/TRBV12-4 | TGTGCCAGCAGCCTCAAGGCGGGAGGCTCCATCAGCCCCTACGAGCAGTACTTC | CASSLKAGGSISPYEQYF
. | 16 | many | TRBJ2-2 | TRBV12-3/TRBV12-4 | TGTGCCAGCAGTTTTAGCGGACGAGGGTATTCCGGGGAGCTGTTTTTT | CASSFSGRGYSGELFF
. | 11 | . | TRBJ1-4 | TRBV29-1 | TGCAGCGCTACGGGTAATGAAAAACTGTTTTTT | CSATGNEKLFF
. | 14 | many | TRBJ2-7 | TRBV7-6 | TGTGCCAGCAGCTTAGGGTCGCAGGGGTACGAGCAGTACTTC | CASSLGSQGYEQYF
. | 13 | many | TRBJ1-6 | TRBV28 | TGTGCCAGCAGTAGAGCAGGGAATTCACCCCTCCACTTT | CASSRAGNSPLHF
TRBD2 | 15 | many | TRBJ2-1 | TRBV7-3 | TGTGCCAGCAGCTTGGGACTAGCGGGAAGGGATGAGCAGTTCTTC | CASSLGLAGRDEQFF
. | 14 | medium-sized | TRBJ2-2 | TRBV6-1 | TGTGCCAGCAGCGACGTTGGGAACACCGGGGAGCTGTTTTTT | CASSDVGNTGELFF
. | 14 | many | TRBJ2-5 | TRBV10-2 | TGCGCCAGCACCTTGGTGGGGGAAGGGTGGACCCAGTACTTC | CASTLVGEGWTQYF
TRBD2 | 12 | many | TRBJ2-3 | TRBV28 | TGTGCCAGTAGCGGGAACACAGATACGCAGTATTTT | CASSGNTDTQYF
. | 13 | many | TRBJ2-4 | TRBV6-2/TRBV6-3 | TGTGCCAGCAGTTACCAGCTACGGAACATTCAGTACTTC | CASSYQLRNIQYF
TRBD2 | 16 | medium-sized | TRBJ2-1 | TRBV29-1 | TGCAGCGTAGAAATTAGCGGGAGGGCGACCTACAATGAGCAGTTCTTC | CSVEISGRATYNEQFF
. | 17 | many | TRBJ2-2 | TRBV7-9 | TGTGCCAGCAGCGTGAAGGGACCGATGGGAAACACCGGGGAGCTGTTTTTT | CASSVKGPMGNTGELFF
. | 11 | . | TRBJ1-2 | TRBV29-1 | TGCAGCGTTGTGGCAGGGGATGGCTACACCTTC | CSVVAGDGYTF
. | 12 | . | TRBJ2-7 | TRBV5-1 | TGTGTCAGCAGCCTCTGGGGGCCTCAGCAGTACTTC | CVSSLWGPQQYF
TRBD2 | 16 | . | TRBJ2-7 | TRBV11-3 | TGTGCCAGCAGCTCTAGACCCCTAGCGGGACCCTACGAGCAGTACTTC | CASSSRPLAGPYEQYF
TRBD1 | 16 | few | TRBJ2-2 | TRBV18 | TGTGCCAGCTCACTAAGCCGACAGGGCGGTACCGGGGAGCTGTTTTTT | CASSLSRQGGTGELFF
. | 15 | . | TRBJ2-3 | TRBV11-2 | TGTGCCAGCAGCCCGTCTGGCGGGGTGTGGGGTACGCAGTATTTT | CASSPSGGVWGTQYF
TRBD1 | 12 | many | TRBJ1-3 | TRBV29-1 | TGCAGCGTGGGGACAGACGGGATGACCATATATTTT | CSVGTDGMTIYF
. | 15 | large | TRBJ2-2 | TRBV7-2 | TGTGCCAGCAGTTACACGGGCGCGGATACCAAAGAGCTGTTTTTT | CASSYTGADTKELFF
TRBD2 | 15 | many | TRBJ2-3 | TRBV5-1 | TGCGCCAGCCGAATAGCGGGAGGCACCACAGATACGCAGTATTTT | CASRIAGGTTDTQYF
. | 14 | . | TRBJ2-5 | TRBV5-1 | TGCGCCAGCAGCAGGAGGGGGGCTCAAGAGACCCAGTACTTC | CASSRRGAQETQYF
. | 15 | few | TRBJ2-3 | TRBV11-1 | TGTTCCAGCAGCTTACAGGGAGGTGGCACAGATACGCAGTATTTT | CSSSLQGGGTDTQYF
TRBD2 | 14 | many | TRBJ2-1 | TRBV20-1 | TGCAGTGCTAGTGGCCAGCGGGGATACAATGAGCAGTTCTTC | CSASGQRGYNEQFF
TRBD1 | 18 | many | TRBJ2-6 | TRBV7-2 | TGTGCCAGCAGCTACCTCAGGACAGGGGGCGTAGGGGCCAACGTCCTGACTTTC | CASSYLRTGGVGANVLTF
. | 14 | . | TRBJ2-5 | TRBV2 | TGTGCCAGCAGTCCCTATACGGGGTTAGAGACCCAGTACTTC | CASSPYTGLETQYF
TRBD2 | 19 | many | TRBJ2-4 | TRBV4-2 | TGTGCCAGCAGCCAAGGTGAGGCTAGCGGGAACCTAGCCAAAAACATTCAGTACTTC | CASSQGEASGNLAKNIQYF
. | 16 | few | TRBJ1-2 | TRBV4-2 | TGTGCCAGCAGCCAAGATCAGGGCGGACCTAACTATGGCTACACCTTC | CASSQDQGGPNYGYTF
TRBD1 | 15 | many | TRBJ2-3 | TRBV5-1 | TGCGCCAGCAGCTTAGACAGGGGATCGGGGGATACGCAGTATTTT | CASSLDRGSGDTQYF
TRBD1 | 13 | many | TRBJ2-7 | TRBV29-1 | TGCAGCGTTGGGGGACAGGCCTCGCGCGAGCAGTACTTC | CSVGGQASREQYF